A single sample is the source of the 32 T cell receptor beta chains below, sequenced in a study of T cells in Graves' hyperthyroidism and ophthalmopathy. The TCR beta CDR3 regions underwent amplification using RNA transcripts as the source. The TCR CDR3 was amplified in a first-round RT-PCR using the HTBI primer set. TCRdb fed the multiplex PCR reads into MiXCR, producing one record per CDR3 protein. Counted here are over 500,000 distinct CDR3 sequences, approximately 16% occurring once; the ten biggest clones make up less than 30%. The specimen sequenced was blood. These receptors came from a woman between 25 and 40 years old with Graves' ophthalmopathy.

About this clonotype itself: The germline gene is not matched at one end of the junction; a read error may be the cause. The gene calls are TRBV2 and TRBJ1-5; the D gene is possibly TRBD1 (5 bases). From germline, CDR1 is SNHLY and CDR2 FYNNEI. The CDR3 is 14 amino acids. The CDR3 region has the DNA TGTGCCAGCAATGAAACGACAGTGGATCAGCCCCAGCATTTT. Amino acids: CASNETTVDQPQHF.

V usage is TRBV19 and J usage is TRBJ1-5; TRBD1 aligns across 8 bases. This CDR3 is 15 amino acids long. The germline CDR1 and CDR2 sequences are LNHDA and SQIVND (reference sequence). The V segment lost 4 bases and the J segment 6 bases; nucleotides outside the gene matches: 8. The CDR3 loop reads CASSKTTGGGQPQHF. The CDR3 region has the DNA TGTGCCAGTAGTAAGACCACAGGGGGAGGTCAGCCCCAGCATTTT.

In its sample, this clonotype was seen a few times. The chain combines TRBV6-6 with TRBJ1-1; maybe TRBD1 (5 bases). Germline-derived CDR1 and CDR2 are MNHNY and SVGAGI (reference sequence). This CDR3 spans 14 amino acids. Trimming left V 1 base short and J 1 base short, with 7 bases between. CDR3 amino acids: CASSYWDPNTEAFF. CDR3 coding DNA: TGTGCCAGCAGTTACTGGGACCCGAACACTGAAGCTTTCTTT.

This clonotype showed up many times. The chain uses TRBV20-1 and TRBJ2-7; no clear D gene. In germline, CDR1 is DFQATT, CDR2 SNEGSKA (reference sequence). This CDR3 has 15 amino acids. V was cut by 3 bases and J by 3 bases, with 18 bases left in between. DNA of the CDR3: TGCAGTGCTAGCCTCGCCTTAGTCCTGGGCTACGAGCAGTACTTC. Protein product: CSASLALVLGYEQYF.

This clonotype was detected many times. The chain joins TRBV27 to TRBJ2-7, with TRBD2 identical over 7 bases. Trimming took 6 bases from V and 2 from J; bases not matched to a gene: 10. The CDR3 sequence is 15 residues long. Germline loops: CDR1 MNHEY, CDR2 SMNVEV (reference sequence). The CDR3 sequence is CASRASAGFPYEQYF. The CDR3 DNA reads as TGTGCCAGCAGGGCCTCAGCGGGGTTCCCCTACGAGCAGTACTTC.

This clonotype was observed many times. The chain couples TRBV7-3 to TRBJ2-1; either TRBD1 or TRBD2 may fit D (6 bases each). There are 13 residues in the CDR3. Germline V gives CDR1 SGHTA, CDR2 FQGTGA. V lost 6 bases, J lost 5 bases, and 11 bases lay in between. The CDR3 sequence: CASSVGGNNEQFF. DNA of the CDR3: TGTGCCAGCAGTGTAGGGGGGAACAATGAGCAGTTCTTC.

This clonotype was counted many times. The rearrangement joins TRBV29-1 to TRBJ1-2, with D unresolved. Germline loops: CDR1 SQVTM, CDR2 ANQGSEA. The germline V and J ends were trimmed by 4 bases and 3 bases, with 9 bases remaining between them. The length of the CDR3 is 12 residues. The CDR3 protein is CSVGRPDYGYTF. CDR3 in DNA: TGCAGCGTTGGACGTCCGGACTATGGCTACACCTTC.

J is TRBJ2-7 and V is TRBV6-1; no clear D gene. The J call could be wrong; TRBJ2-1 is a better fit for the DNA end. Germline assignment: CDR1 MNHNS and CDR2 SASEGT. The CDR3 spans 11 residues. As DNA, the CDR3 is TGTGCCAGCAGCGATACCTACGAGCAGTTCTTC. Translating it yields CASSDTYEQFF.

This clonotype was picked up many times. The chain couples TRBV5-1 to TRBJ2-3; D may be TRBD1 or TRBD2 (5 bases each). The CDR3 extends over 15 amino acids. Trimming shortened V by 0 bases and J by 1 base, and 9 bases separated the two germline ends. Germline V gene data show CDR1 as SGHRS and CDR2 as YFSETQ. The CDR3 DNA reads TGCGCCAGCAGCTTGGCCTGGGACGGCACAGATACGCAGTATTTT. Its protein is CASSLAWDGTDTQYF.

This clonotype was counted many times. The V call is TRBV7-8, the J call TRBJ2-7; 7 bases align to TRBD1. The germline CDR1 and CDR2 sequences are SGHVS and FQNEAQ. The CDR3 runs 14 residues. V gave up 5 bases and J gave up 6 bases; unmatched junction bases: 10. The CDR3 DNA sequence: TGTGCCAGCAGCCCCCAGAGACAGGGCCCCGAGCAGTACTTC. Translation: CASSPQRQGPEQYF.

This clonotype was seen repeatedly, ten times or more. V and J are TRBV20-1 and TRBJ2-3, with TRBD2 matching 10 bases. V lost 1 base to trimming and J lost 0 bases; unmatched junction nucleotides: 13. The CDR3 consists of 19 residues. Germline lookup yields CDR1 DFQATT and CDR2 SNEGSKA (reference sequence). The CDR3 spells CSARVGAALAGFSTDTQYF. In DNA, the CDR3 is TGCAGTGCTAGAGTCGGAGCCGCACTAGCGGGATTTAGCACAGATACGCAGTATTTT.

This clonotype occurred many times. The rearrangement joins TRBV28 to TRBJ1-1, with D possibly being TRBD1 (5 bases). The V end was cut by 7 bases, the J end by 3 bases, with 15 bases between. The length of the CDR3 is 14 residues. The germline V gene has CDR1 MDHEN and CDR2 SYDVKM. CDR3 region: CASTLGGEYTEAFF. In nucleotides, the CDR3 is TGTGCCAGCACCCTGGGGGGGGAGTACACTGAAGCTTTCTTT.

There are many counts of this clonotype. The chain combines TRBV6-6 with TRBJ2-1; D is ambiguous. CDR1 and CDR2 from the germline V gene are MNHNY and SVGAGI (reference sequence). CDR3 length equals 14 residues. The V end lost 0 bases, the J end lost 8 bases, and 11 bases lay between the germline ends. CDR3 protein: CASSYSLSRDEQFF. In DNA form, the CDR3 reads TGTGCCAGCAGTTACTCGCTCAGTAGGGATGAGCAGTTCTTC.

The J gene is TRBJ2-7, the V gene TRBV19; 9 positions agree with TRBD1. CDR1 and CDR2 from the germline V gene are LNHDA and SQIVND (reference sequence). The CDR3 has 14 residues. The junction had 3 bases not matched to a gene; V was cut back by 6 bases and J by 0 bases. CDR3 nucleotides: TGTGCCAGTAGGGGGACAGGGAACTCCTACGAGCAGTACTTC. Protein sequence: CASRGTGNSYEQYF.

The chain combines TRBV10-3 with TRBJ2-4; weak D call: TRBD2 (7 bases). The CDR3 is made up of 14 amino acids. Germline loops: CDR1 ENHRY, CDR2 SYGVKD. V was pared by 9 bases and J by 1 base, with 13 bases between. This chain's CDR3 is CAIRGGAAKNIQYF. Written as DNA, the CDR3 is TGTGCCATTCGAGGGGGGGCCGCCAAAAACATTCAGTACTTC.

This clonotype was picked up many times. The rearrangement uses TRBV7-9 and TRBJ1-4, with 8 bases identical to TRBD1. The CDR3 contains 14 residues. CDR1 and CDR2 from the germline V gene are SEHNR and FQNEAQ (reference sequence). V was pared by 5 bases and J by 8 bases, with 7 bases of the junction left unmatched. The CDR3 loop reads CASSRGQGGEKLFF. The DNA of the CDR3 is TGTGCCAGCAGCCGAGGACAGGGTGGGGAAAAACTGTTTTTT. Together with reference TRBV7-9 and TRBJ1-4, the CDR3 gives the full variable domain: DTGVSQNPRHKITKRGQNVTFRCDPISEHNRLYWYRQTLGQGPEFLTYFQNEAQLEKSRLLSDRFSAERPKGSFSTLEIQRTEQGDSAMYLCASSRGQGGEKLFFGSGTQLSVL.

This clonotype was observed at least ten times. The chain has TRBV29-1 and TRBJ2-2; D assignment may be TRBD1 or TRBD2 (6 bases each). V gave up 6 bases and J gave up 1 base, with 15 bases separating them. This CDR3 has 15 residues. Germline CDR1 SQVTM, CDR2 ANQGSEA. CDR3 region: CSVQPQGGNTGELFF. CDR3 nucleotides: TGCAGCGTACAACCACAGGGAGGGAACACCGGGGAGCTGTTTTTT.

This clonotype was detected ten times or more. This chain uses TRBV20-1 with TRBJ2-7; D perhaps matches TRBD2 (6 bases). The V end lost 1 base, the J end lost 3 bases, and 10 bases lay between the germline ends. Looked up from germline, CDR1 is DFQATT and CDR2 is SNEGSKA (reference sequence). The CDR3 is 13 residues long. CDR3 sequence (DNA): TGCAGTGCTAGAGGGCGGGATAACTACGAGCAGTACTTC. The encoded protein is CSARGRDNYEQYF.

The chain combines TRBV29-1 with TRBJ2-1; TRBD1 matches at 8 bases. This CDR3 contains 13 residues. The germline V gene encodes CDR1 SQVTM and CDR2 ANQGSEA. J gave up 7 bases and V 4 bases, and 6 bases lay outside the gene matches. The CDR3 bases are TGCAGCGTTGCGCAGGGGGCGACGAATGAGCAGTTCTTC. Amino acids: CSVAQGATNEQFF.

The rearrangement links TRBV5-8 to TRBJ1-4; weak D call: TRBD1 (6 bases). The CDR3 totals 17 residues. Deletions cut 9 bases from V and 0 bases from J, with 21 bases between. Germline-derived CDR1 and CDR2 are SGHTS and YDEGEE. In DNA form, the CDR3 reads TGTGCCACCCAACTCCGGGACATCATGGCAACTAATGAAAAACTGTTTTTT. As protein: CATQLRDIMATNEKLFF.

The V and J genes are TRBV10-3 and TRBJ2-2, with TRBD2 matching over 9 bases. The CDR3 is 17 amino acids. V was pared by 0 bases and J by 6 bases, with 8 bases of the junction left unmatched. CDR1 and CDR2 (germline): ENHRY, SYGVKD. The CDR3 sequence: CAISESTRAGGAGELFF. The CDR3 DNA follows: TGTGCCATCAGTGAGTCGACTCGAGCGGGAGGCGCCGGGGAGCTGTTTTTT.

The table lists this clonotype with a few counts. The rearrangement links TRBV4-1 to TRBJ2-1; TRBD1 agrees at 11 bases. Germline values: CDR1 MGHRA, CDR2 YSYEKL. V was clipped by 1 base and J by 8 bases; unmatched bases: 4. The CDR3 contains 15 residues. CDR3 in amino acids: CASSQADRGLDEQFF. The CDR3 nucleotides are TGCGCCAGCAGCCAAGCGGACAGGGGGCTGGATGAGCAGTTCTTC.

The chain carries TRBV28 and TRBJ2-2; D may be TRBD1 or TRBD2 (5 bases each). This CDR3 is built from 14 residues. Per germline, CDR1 MDHEN and CDR2 SYDVKM. With 8 bases removed from V and 0 bases from J, the gap between germline ends came to 10 bases. CDR3 loop: CASHGTPNTGELFF. The CDR3 DNA reads TGTGCCAGCCACGGGACCCCGAACACCGGGGAGCTGTTTTTT.

This chain links TRBV24-1 with TRBJ1-2; D possibly corresponds to TRBD1 (5 bases). V lost 4 bases and J lost 4, with 9 bases in between. CDR3 length: 13 residues. The germline V gene encodes CDR1 KGHDR and CDR2 SFDVKD. CDR3 DNA: TGTGCCACCAGTGACGGGACGGCCTATGGCTACACCTTC. It yields the protein CATSDGTAYGYTF.

This clonotype was counted only a few times. This sequence joins TRBV4-1 and TRBJ2-5; a possible D gene is TRBD2 (6 bases). CDR3 length equals 13 residues. CDR1 and CDR2 from the germline V gene are MGHRA and YSYEKL. The germline V and J ends were trimmed by 3 bases and 13 bases, with 18 bases remaining between them. The CDR3 here is CASSHVGGGFMYF. CDR3 nucleotides: TGCGCCAGCAGCCACGTGGGGGGAGGCTTCATGTACTTC.

At least ten counts were recorded for this clonotype. J is TRBJ2-1 and V is TRBV28, with D maybe TRBD2 (5 bases). Germline CDR1 MDHEN, CDR2 SYDVKM. The CDR3 runs 16 residues. V gave up 7 bases and J gave up 0 bases, with 16 bases separating them. This CDR3 reads CASTTDGESSYNEQFF. Here the CDR3 DNA reads TGTGCCAGCACCACCGACGGGGAAAGCTCCTACAATGAGCAGTTCTTC.

This clonotype has a count of ten or more. The chain carries TRBV12-3 or TRBV12-4 and TRBJ2-3, with D possibly being TRBD1 (5 bases). Trimming stripped 3 bases from V and 2 bases from J, with 9 bases between. This CDR3 has 14 amino acids. CDR3 sequence (DNA): TGTGCCAGCAGTTTCAGGGCTTTCACAGATACGCAGTATTTT. Protein sequence: CASSFRAFTDTQYF.

This clonotype was seen repeatedly, ten times or more. This sequence joins TRBV7-2 and TRBJ2-1; D gene uncertain. This CDR3 contains 13 residues. With 5 bases removed from V and 2 bases from J, the gap between germline ends came to 7 bases. The V gene's germline CDR1 is SGHTA and CDR2 FQGNSA. This CDR3 is CASSQYTYNEQFF. In DNA, the CDR3 is TGTGCCAGCAGCCAGTATACCTACAATGAGCAGTTCTTC.

The V gene is TRBV20-1, the J gene TRBJ2-2; D may match TRBD1 or TRBD2 (5 bases each). Germline-derived CDR1 and CDR2 are DFQATT and SNEGSKA (reference sequence). The CDR3 has 15 residues. V dropped 6 bases and J dropped 3 bases, with 17 bases sitting between them. This chain's CDR3 is CSARKGPPHTGELFF. CDR3 in DNA: TGCAGTGCCAGAAAGGGACCACCACACACCGGGGAGCTGTTTTTT.

This clonotype was seen a few times. The rearrangement links TRBV5-8 to TRBJ2-5; D call uncertain. The CDR3 loop spans 13 amino acids. The germline CDR1 and CDR2 sequences are SGHTS and YDEGEE. Trimming pared 6 bases from V and 3 bases from J, leaving 12 bases between. CDR3 coding DNA: TGTGCCAGCACCCCGGGCCTAGAAGAGACCCAGTACTTC. This gives the protein CASTPGLEETQYF. The variable domain in full, with the rest retrieved from reference TRBV5-8 and TRBJ2-5, is EAGVTQSPTHLIKTRGQQATLRCSPISGHTSVYWYQQALGLGLQFLLWYDEGEERNRGNFPPRFSGRQFPNYSSELNVNALELEDSALYLCASTPGLEETQYFGPGTRLLVL.

This clonotype has ten or more counts. The chain is built from TRBV28 and TRBJ2-7; no definite D call. Trimming shortened V by 2 bases and J by 2 bases, and 10 bases separated the two germline ends. From germline, CDR1 is MDHEN and CDR2 SYDVKM. This CDR3 region has 14 residues. This CDR3 reads CASSLQAETYEQYF. The CDR3 nucleotides are TGTGCCAGCAGTTTACAGGCGGAGACCTACGAGCAGTACTTC.

The CDR3 nucleotides are TGTGCCAGCAGTTTAAGGGGGGCTAGGCCCGGGGAGCTGTTTTTT. This encodes CASSLRGARPGELFF. The chain combines TRBV27 with TRBJ2-2; D may be TRBD1 or TRBD2 (6 bases each). This CDR3 region has 15 residues. Germline CDR1 MNHEY, CDR2 SMNVEV (reference sequence). With 2 bases removed from V and 6 bases from J, the gap between germline ends came to 13 bases.